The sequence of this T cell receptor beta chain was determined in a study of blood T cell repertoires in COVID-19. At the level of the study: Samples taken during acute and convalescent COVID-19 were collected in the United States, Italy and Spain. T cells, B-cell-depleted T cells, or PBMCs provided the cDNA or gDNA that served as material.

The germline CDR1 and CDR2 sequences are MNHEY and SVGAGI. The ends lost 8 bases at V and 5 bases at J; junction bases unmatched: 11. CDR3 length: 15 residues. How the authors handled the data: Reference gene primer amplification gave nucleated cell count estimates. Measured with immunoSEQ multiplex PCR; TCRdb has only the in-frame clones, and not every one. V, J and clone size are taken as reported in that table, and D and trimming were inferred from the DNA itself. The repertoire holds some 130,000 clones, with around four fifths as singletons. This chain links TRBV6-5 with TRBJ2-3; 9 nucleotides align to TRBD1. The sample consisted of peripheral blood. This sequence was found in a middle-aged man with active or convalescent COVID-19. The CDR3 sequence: CASSLDRGSGDTQYF. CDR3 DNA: TGTGCCAGCTCCCTGGACAGGGGTAGTGGAGATACGCAGTATTTT.